These 30 T cell receptor beta chains came from one sample sequenced in a study of blood T cell repertoires in COVID-19. Repertoires were generated with immunoSEQ multiplex PCR, while TCRdb's copy carries only in-frame clones and drops some. The profile shows about 250,000 clones, approximately 82% of them singletons. Source material: PBMCs or T cells enriched from blood (not recorded which). Source of these receptors: a man in his forties who had been exposed to COVID-19.

The chain couples TRBV5-1 to TRBJ1-2; the D is unclear. Germline CDR1 is SGHRS and CDR2 is YFSETQ. The CDR3 spans 13 residues. V shed 4 bases and J shed 6 bases, with 13 bases lying between them. CDR3 sequence: CASSVGFDHGYTF. In DNA, the CDR3 is TGCGCCAGCAGCGTCGGGTTCGATCATGGCTACACCTTC.

This clone showed up just once. V gene TRBV19 combines with J gene TRBJ2-1, with 13 bases identical to TRBD2. After removal of 5 bases from V and 13 bases from J, the junction contained 8 bases not matched to a gene. The length of the CDR3 is 14 residues. Germline CDR1 is LNHDA and CDR2 is SQIVND (reference sequence). DNA of the CDR3: TGTGCCAGTAGTGCAGATACTAGCGGGAGGGGACAGTTCTTC. Its translation is CASSADTSGRGQFF.

In nucleotides, the CDR3 is TGTGCCAGCAGTTTGGGACTAGCGGGGCGAGAGCAGTTCTTC. It codes for CASSLGLAGREQFF. The rearrangement uses TRBV28 and TRBJ2-1, with 13 bases that match TRBD2. CDR1 MDHEN and CDR2 SYDVKM come from the germline V gene. The CDR3 runs to 14 residues. The trim removed 3 bases at V and 10 bases at J, leaving 3 bases unmatched.

This chain connects TRBV20-1 to TRBJ1-5; 7 bases line up with TRBD1. CDR1 is DFQATT and CDR2 is SNEGSKA in the germline V gene (reference sequence). The junction had 10 bases not matched to a gene; V was cut back by 6 bases and J by 8 bases. The CDR3 is 13 residues long. The CDR3 DNA follows: TGCAGTGCGAGTACAGGGGCGGTAAAGCCCCAGCATTTT. Translating gives CSASTGAVKPQHF.

The chain carries TRBV10-1 and TRBJ2-7; D gene ambiguous. CDR3 length: 13 residues. The ends were cut back, 8 bases at V and 2 bases at J, with 13 bases in the middle. In germline, CDR1 is WNHNN, CDR2 SYGVQD (reference sequence). The CDR3 reads CASGPLGTYEQYF. The CDR3 region has the DNA TGCGCCAGCGGGCCCTTAGGAACCTACGAGCAGTACTTC.

CDR3 amino acids: CASSLVWSRQGNTGELFF. In nucleotides, the CDR3 is TGCGCCAGCAGCTTGGTATGGTCGAGACAGGGGAACACCGGGGAGCTGTTTTTT. V and J are TRBV5-1 and TRBJ2-2; 7 bases align to TRBD1. Germline CDR1 reads SGHRS; CDR2 reads YFSETQ. The CDR3 spans 18 residues. V shed 0 bases and J 1 base; nucleotides not matched to a gene: 9.

The chain joins TRBV27 to TRBJ2-5, with no clear D. Germline CDR1 reads MNHEY; CDR2 reads SMNVEV (reference sequence). The V end was cut by 1 base, the J end by 0 bases, with 15 bases between. This CDR3 comprises 17 residues. The CDR3 DNA reads TGTGCCAGCAGTTTATTCTTGATGACGGAGTACCAAGAGACCCAGTACTTC. As protein: CASSLFLMTEYQETQYF.

This rearrangement joins TRBV30 to TRBJ2-2; 7 nucleotides align to TRBD1. CDR3 length: 14 amino acids. Germline V CDR1 and CDR2: GTSNPN, SVGIG (reference sequence). V was pared by 6 bases and J by 4 bases, with 8 bases of the junction left unmatched. The CDR3 protein is CACRQGDFTGELFF. CDR3 DNA sequence: TGTGCCTGCCGACAGGGCGACTTCACCGGGGAGCTGTTTTTT. Filled out from reference TRBV30 and TRBJ2-2, the complete variable domain reads SQTIHQWPATLVQPVGSPLSLECTVEGTSNPNLYWYRQAAGRGLQLLFYSVGIGQISSEVPQNLSASRPQDRQFILSSKKLLLSDSGFYLCACRQGDFTGELFFGEGSRLTVL.

This rearrangement joins TRBV28 to TRBJ1-5, with a possible D match to TRBD1 (6 bases). The CDR3 runs 12 residues. Per germline, CDR1 MDHEN and CDR2 SYDVKM. The V end was cut by 7 bases, the J end by 9 bases, with 13 bases between. The CDR3, as DNA: TGTGCCAGCAACGAGGTAGGGGGGCCCCAGCATTTT. This codes for CASNEVGGPQHF.

The J gene is TRBJ2-3, the V gene TRBV3-1 (or the pseudogene TRBV3-2); the match to TRBD2 covers 10 bases. J lost 5 bases, V lost 1 base, and 6 bases had no gene match. This CDR3 comprises 16 residues. Per the germline V gene, CDR1 is LGHDT and CDR2 is YNNKEL (reference sequence). CDR3: CASSQAPSGRLDTQYF. The CDR3, as DNA: TGTGCCAGCAGCCAAGCCCCTAGCGGGAGATTAGATACGCAGTATTTT.

V usage is TRBV5-1 and J usage is TRBJ1-4; 7 nucleotides line up with TRBD1. V shed 7 bases and J 0 bases; nucleotides not matched to a gene: 0. Germline V gene lookup returns CDR1 SGHRS and CDR2 YFSETQ. The CDR3 length is 13 residues. The CDR3 reads CASQGATNEKLFF. The CDR3, as DNA: TGCGCCAGCCAGGGGGCAACTAATGAAAAACTGTTTTTT.

This chain joins TRBV6-2 or TRBV6-3 and TRBJ1-5; 9 bases align to TRBD1. The CDR3 is made up of 17 amino acids. Per the germline V gene, CDR1 is MNHEY and CDR2 is SVGEGT. The V segment lost 1 base and the J segment 2 bases; nucleotides outside the gene matches: 6. The CDR3 DNA reads TGTGCCAGCAGTTACTTACAGGGGGCTCCCCGCAATCAGCCCCAGCATTTT. It specifies CASSYLQGAPRNQPQHF.

J is TRBJ1-2 and V is TRBV19; the D gene is possibly TRBD1 (6 bases). In germline, CDR1 is LNHDA, CDR2 SQIVND (reference sequence). CDR3 length equals 20 residues. Trimming pared 7 bases from V and 4 bases from J, leaving 34 bases between. The CDR3 DNA follows: TGTGCCAGTAAACCGGTCACAGAACAGGGAGATTATCCTCACTTCTATGGCTACACCTTC. It is translated as CASKPVTEQGDYPHFYGYTF. The entire variable domain, with the rest obtained from reference TRBV19 and TRBJ1-2, is as follows: DGGITQSPKYLFRKEGQNVTLSCEQNLNHDAMYWYRQDPGQGLRLIYYSQIVNDFQKGDIAEGYSVSREKKESFPLTVTSAQKNPTAFYLCASKPVTEQGDYPHFYGYTFGSGTRLTVV.

The chain uses TRBV7-9 and TRBJ2-4; possible D gene TRBD1, 5 bases. Germline V gene lookup returns CDR1 SEHNR and CDR2 FQNEAQ (reference sequence). This CDR3 has 17 amino acids. The ends were cut back, 0 bases at V and 2 bases at J, with 14 bases in the middle. DNA for the CDR3: TGTGCCAGCAGCTTAGCAGGGGCAGGGTCCCCCAAAAACATTCAGTACTTC. This encodes CASSLAGAGSPKNIQYF. Variable domain in full (rest from reference TRBV7-9 and TRBJ2-4): DTGVSQNPRHKITKRGQNVTFRCDPISEHNRLYWYRQTLGQGPEFLTYFQNEAQLEKSRLLSDRFSAERPKGSFSTLEIQRTEQGDSAMYLCASSLAGAGSPKNIQYFGAGTRLSVL.

J is TRBJ1-5 and V is TRBV5-1; D gene uncertain. Trimming cost V 4 bases and J 1 base, with 6 bases left between them. The CDR3 extends over 13 amino acids. Germline V gene lookup returns CDR1 SGHRS and CDR2 YFSETQ. DNA of the CDR3: TGCGCCAGCAGCCCCGCGAGCAATCAGCCCCAGCATTTT. Amino acids: CASSPASNQPQHF. The full variable domain, rest sourced from reference TRBV5-1 and TRBJ1-5, is KAGVTQTPRYLIKTRGQQVTLSCSPISGHRSVSWYQQTPGQGLQFLFEYFSETQRNKGNFPGRFSGRQFSNSRSEMNVSTLELGDSALYLCASSPASNQPQHFGDGTRLSIL.

This clone was picked up one time. The genes are TRBV6-5 and TRBJ1-2; D unclear. Trimming stripped 2 bases from V and 4 bases from J, with 17 bases between. This CDR3 has 16 residues. CDR1 is MNHEY and CDR2 is SVGAGI in the germline V gene. CDR3 nucleotide sequence: TGTGCCAGCAGTTACGTTATGGGCCGTTGGGCCTATGGCTACACCTTC. This sequence encodes CASSYVMGRWAYGYTF.

This sequence joins TRBV10-1 and TRBJ2-5; D possibly corresponds to TRBD2 (6 bases). V was trimmed by 0 bases and J by 5 bases, leaving 10 bases between them. This CDR3 region has 14 residues. CDR1 WNHNN and CDR2 SYGVQD come from the germline V gene (reference sequence). CDR3 amino acids: CASSESKGRETQYF. DNA of the CDR3: TGCGCCAGCAGTGAGTCGAAGGGGAGGGAGACCCAGTACTTC.

This clone was counted once. The genes are TRBV18 and TRBJ1-1, with D possibly TRBD1 on 5 matching bases. V gave up 0 bases and J gave up 1 base, with 15 bases separating them. This CDR3 is 17 amino acids long. Germline CDR1 and CDR2: KGHSH and LQKENI. The CDR3, as DNA: TGTGCCAGCTCACCACCGGGGATAGGGGTTACGAACACTGAAGCTTTCTTT. This sequence encodes CASSPPGIGVTNTEAFF.

V is TRBV14 and J is TRBJ2-5; D is uncertain. Germline CDR1 reads SGHDN; CDR2 reads FVKESK. The V gene lost 1 base and the J gene lost 7 bases, with 19 bases spanning the gap. The CDR3 length is 16 residues. In DNA form, the CDR3 reads TGTGCCAGCAGCCAAGCCCAACAGTTTTTCTATGGGACCCAGTACTTC. Translating it yields CASSQAQQFFYGTQYF.

The chain links TRBV2 to TRBJ1-2, with a tentative D call TRBD1 (5 bases). V was clipped by 5 bases and J by 3 bases, with 10 bases between them. This CDR3 spans 13 amino acids. CDR1 is SNHLY and CDR2 is FYNNEI in the germline V gene. CDR3 loop: CASSTTGDYGYTF. The DNA of the CDR3 is TGTGCCAGCAGTACGACGGGGGACTATGGCTACACCTTC. Based on the CDR3 plus reference TRBV2 and TRBJ1-2, the full variable domain is EPEVTQTPSHQVTQMGQEVILRCVPISNHLYFYWYRQILGQKVEFLVSFYNNEISEKSEIFDDQFSVERPDGSNFTLKIRSTKLEDSAMYFCASSTTGDYGYTFGSGTRLTVV.

The chain joins TRBV29-1 to TRBJ1-2, with D unclear. Germline CDR1 is SQVTM and CDR2 is ANQGSEA. V lost 2 bases and J 7 bases, leaving 17 bases between the germline ends. This CDR3 is built from 14 residues. This CDR3 is CSVERRRRGGGYTF. Here the CDR3 DNA reads TGCAGCGTTGAAAGGCGCCGGCGCGGAGGTGGCTACACCTTC.

V is TRBV19 and J is TRBJ2-3; unclear D gene. The CDR3 consists of 14 residues. V was clipped by 4 bases and J by 5 bases, with 13 bases between them. Per germline, CDR1 LNHDA and CDR2 SQIVND (reference sequence). CDR3 coding DNA: TGTGCCAGTAGTAGCAGCCCCTCGGGAGATACGCAGTATTTT. It encodes CASSSSPSGDTQYF.

CDR3 sequence: CASSLAGTGGEAFF. In DNA, the CDR3 is TGTGCCAGCAGTCTTGCCGGGACAGGAGGTGAAGCTTTCTTT. V usage is TRBV6-5 and J usage is TRBJ1-1, with 8 nucleotides matching TRBD1. The CDR3 is 14 residues long. Losses at the gene ends were 5 bases for V and 7 bases for J; bases not matched to a gene: 9. Germline V lookup: CDR1 MNHEY, CDR2 SVGAGI.

The chain joins TRBV27 to TRBJ1-6; 8 nucleotides line up with TRBD1. The germline CDR1 and CDR2 sequences are MNHEY and SMNVEV (reference sequence). Trimming removed 5 bases from V and 3 bases from J; junction bases left unmatched: 12. This CDR3 is 18 amino acids long. CDR3 region: CASSGALGTGYYNSPLHF. DNA for the CDR3: TGTGCCAGCAGTGGGGCTTTGGGGACAGGCTACTATAATTCACCCCTCCACTTT.

This clone came up a few times. This rearrangement joins TRBV21-1 to TRBJ2-7; the tabulated D call, TRBD2, remains unverified against the DNA. TRBV21-1 is tagged as a pseudogene. This CDR3 is built from 13 residues. The CDR3 DNA reads as TGTGCCAGCGGGGAGTCGAGCTCCTACGAGCAGTACTTC. Translating it yields CASGESSSYEQYF.

This clone was counted once. CDR3 region: CASSGEVSPQHF. The DNA of the CDR3 is TGTGCCAGTAGCGGGGAGGTATCGCCCCAGCATTTT. The V gene is TRBV19, the J gene TRBJ1-5; D ambiguous. Germline V gene data show CDR1 as LNHDA and CDR2 as SQIVND (reference sequence). Trimming stripped 6 bases from V and 9 bases from J, with 12 bases between. The length of the CDR3 is 12 residues.

This clone was recorded once. This chain uses TRBV5-4 with TRBJ2-5; TRBD2 agrees at 10 bases. This CDR3 contains 18 residues. V lost 0 bases, J lost 1 base, and 9 bases stayed unmatched. Germline V CDR1 and CDR2: SGHNT, YYREEE (reference sequence). CDR3 sequence reads: CASSLVISASGGQETQYF. The CDR3, as DNA: TGTGCCAGCAGCTTGGTTATCTCGGCTAGCGGGGGCCAAGAGACCCAGTACTTC.

The V gene is TRBV7-3, the J gene TRBJ1-2, with D possibly TRBD1 on 6 matching bases. Trimming cost V 5 bases and J 8 bases, with 15 bases left between them. Germline V gene sequence: CDR1 SGHTA, CDR2 FQGTGA. The CDR3 is 13 amino acids. CDR3 nucleotides: TGTGCCAGCAGCCTGAGAGGGGGTCGCGGCTACACCTTC. It yields the protein CASSLRGGRGYTF.

J is TRBJ1-4 and V is TRBV2; tentatively, D is TRBD1 (5 bases). CDR1 SNHLY and CDR2 FYNNEI come from the germline V gene. Trimming stripped 3 bases from V and 8 bases from J, with 13 bases between. This CDR3 has 14 amino acids. CDR3: CASSEGRVGEKLFF. In DNA form, the CDR3 reads TGTGCCAGCAGTGAGGGCAGGGTCGGGGAAAAACTGTTTTTT.

This chain connects TRBV3-1 (or the pseudogene TRBV3-2) to TRBJ2-3; 9 positions match TRBD2. The CDR3 runs to 14 residues. With 8 bases clipped from V and 5 bases from J, the junction kept 8 bases outside the gene matches. Germline V gene data show CDR1 as LGHDT and CDR2 as YNNKEL (reference sequence). The CDR3 protein is CASQGLAGLDTQYF. CDR3 sequence (DNA): TGTGCCAGCCAGGGGCTAGCGGGACTAGATACGCAGTATTTT.